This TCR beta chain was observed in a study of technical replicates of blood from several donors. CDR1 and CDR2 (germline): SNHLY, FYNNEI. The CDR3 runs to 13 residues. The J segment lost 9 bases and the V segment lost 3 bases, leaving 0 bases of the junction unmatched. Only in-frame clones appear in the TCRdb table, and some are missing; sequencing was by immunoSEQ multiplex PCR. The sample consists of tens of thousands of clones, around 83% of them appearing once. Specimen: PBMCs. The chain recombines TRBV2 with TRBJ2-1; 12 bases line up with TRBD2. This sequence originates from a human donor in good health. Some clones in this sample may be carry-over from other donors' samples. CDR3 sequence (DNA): TGTGCCAGCAGTGAGACTAGCGGGGGTGAGCAGTTCTTC. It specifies CASSETSGGEQFF.